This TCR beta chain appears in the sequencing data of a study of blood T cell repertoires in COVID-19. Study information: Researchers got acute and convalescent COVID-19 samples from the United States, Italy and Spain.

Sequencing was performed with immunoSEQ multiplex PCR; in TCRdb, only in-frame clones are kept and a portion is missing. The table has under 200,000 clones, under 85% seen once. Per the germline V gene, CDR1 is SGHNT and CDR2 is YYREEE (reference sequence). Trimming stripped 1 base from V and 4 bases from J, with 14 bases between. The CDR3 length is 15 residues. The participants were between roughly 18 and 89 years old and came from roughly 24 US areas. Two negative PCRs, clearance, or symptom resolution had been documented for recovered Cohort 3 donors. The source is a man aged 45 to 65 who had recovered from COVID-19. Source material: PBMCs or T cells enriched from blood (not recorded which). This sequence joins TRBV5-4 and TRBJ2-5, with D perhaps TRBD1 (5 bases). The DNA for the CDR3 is TGTGCCAGCAGCTTGCCGGCGCAGGGTGCAGAGACCCAGTACTTC. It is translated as CASSLPAQGAETQYF.